These 12 T cell receptor beta chains were all obtained from the same sample, sequenced in a study of T cells after yellow fever vaccination. TCRdb independently ran MiXCR on the 5' RACE reads; one entry per CDR3 protein. The sample has about 370,000 distinct CDR3 sequences; roughly 10% are singletons. This material consisted of PBMCs, taken on the day of the first yellow fever vaccination. The source is a man aged 18 to 30 who received the YFV17D yellow fever vaccine.

The chain uses TRBV7-6 and TRBJ1-5; no reliable D call. V was shortened by 4 bases and J by 3 bases, with 13 bases between the two germline ends. Germline values: CDR1 SGHVS, CDR2 FNYEAQ. This CDR3 contains 15 residues. The CDR3 DNA reads TGTGCCAGCAGCTCAGCGGCGGGCCCCAATCAGCCCCAGCATTTT. Protein sequence: CASSSAAGPNQPQHF.

This clonotype was seen more than once but under ten times. This rearrangement joins TRBV20-1 to TRBJ2-7, with unresolved D. V shed 5 bases and J shed 3 bases, with 11 bases lying between them. The CDR3 covers 12 residues. Germline CDR1 DFQATT, CDR2 SNEGSKA (reference sequence). The CDR3 is CSAGRAGYEQYF. In DNA, the CDR3 is TGCAGTGCTGGCCGGGCTGGCTACGAGCAGTACTTC.

This clonotype was detected only a few times. This chain links TRBV28 with TRBJ1-5; D call uncertain. This CDR3 spans 14 amino acids. The V end lost 5 bases, the J end lost 5 bases, and 13 bases lay between the germline ends. Germline loops: CDR1 MDHEN, CDR2 SYDVKM. This CDR3 reads CASSRWGLDQPQHF. Written as DNA, the CDR3 is TGTGCCAGCAGTCGTTGGGGTCTCGATCAGCCCCAGCATTTT.

The J gene is TRBJ2-1, the V gene TRBV11-2, with a possible D match to TRBD1 (6 bases). This CDR3 contains 18 residues. The V and J ends lost 3 bases and 0 bases respectively, with 18 bases between them. Germline lookup yields CDR1 SGHAT and CDR2 FQNNGV. The CDR3 reads CASSLGNPGTSSYNEQFF. CDR3 DNA: TGTGCCAGCAGCTTGGGAAACCCCGGGACATCCTCCTACAATGAGCAGTTCTTC.

This chain uses TRBV21-1 with TRBJ2-7; no DNA check was done on the table's D call, TRBD1. TRBV21-1 is described as a pseudogene. This CDR3 has 13 residues. The DNA for the CDR3 is TGTGCCAGCAGCGAGGGGGGGCTGGACGAGCAGTACGTC. Residues: CASSEGGLDEQYV.

J is TRBJ1-1 and V is TRBV7-8; TRBD1 matches at 7 bases. Germline-derived CDR1 and CDR2 are SGHVS and FQNEAQ. V dropped 7 bases and J dropped 2; count of bases not matched to a gene: 7. The CDR3 has 14 amino acids. In DNA, the CDR3 is TGTGCCAGCAACAGGGGACAGACCAACACTGAAGCTTTCTTT. It translates to CASNRGQTNTEAFF.

V and J are TRBV6-5 and TRBJ2-3; the D is unclear. The ends were cut back, 1 base at V and 1 base at J, with 15 bases in the middle. The CDR3 length is 17 residues. Germline assignment: CDR1 MNHEY and CDR2 SVGAGI. CDR3 in DNA: TGTGCCAGCAGTTACTATCCACCTACTCCCCGCACAGATACGCAGTATTTT. Its protein product is CASSYYPPTPRTDTQYF.

This clonotype was counted ten times or more. This chain connects TRBV7-2 to TRBJ2-5, with D tentatively TRBD1 (5 bases). The CDR3 has 13 residues. The germline CDR1 and CDR2 sequences are SGHTA and FQGNSA. Trimming pared 0 bases from V and 5 bases from J, leaving 7 bases between. The CDR3 spells CASSLAAGETQYF. CDR3 in DNA: TGTGCCAGCAGCTTAGCGGCAGGGGAGACCCAGTACTTC.

This clonotype was found a few times. The chain links TRBV10-3 to TRBJ2-5; D gene uncertain. V gave up 4 bases and J gave up 5 bases, with 8 bases separating them. This CDR3 has 12 amino acids. In germline, CDR1 is ENHRY, CDR2 SYGVKD. Written as DNA, the CDR3 is TGTGCCATCAGTGGTTCTACCGAGACCCAGTACTTC. Encoded protein: CAISGSTETQYF.

The V call is TRBV7-3, the J call TRBJ2-1, with no clear D. Per the germline V gene, CDR1 is SGHTA and CDR2 is FQGTGA. The CDR3 loop spans 18 amino acids. Trimming cost V 5 bases and J 7 bases, with 27 bases left between them. CDR3 sequence: CASSPRMLPPAYQNEQFF. CDR3 DNA sequence: TGTGCCAGCAGCCCACGTATGTTACCTCCCGCCTACCAGAATGAGCAGTTCTTC.

Only a few counts were recorded for this clonotype. The V and J genes are TRBV27 and TRBJ2-5; the D call may be TRBD1 or TRBD2 (5 bases each). Germline V lookup: CDR1 MNHEY, CDR2 SMNVEV (reference sequence). V gave up 5 bases and J gave up 7 bases, with 14 bases separating them. The length of the CDR3 is 13 residues. CDR3 DNA: TGTGCCAGCAGTCTAGGGGACGCAGCGACCCAGTACTTC. Protein product: CASSLGDAATQYF.

The chain has TRBV4-3 and TRBJ1-4; weak D call: TRBD1 (5 bases). Trimming removed 0 bases at V and 7 bases at J, with 12 bases between. The germline gives CDR1 LGHNA, CDR2 YSLEER. The CDR3 is 15 amino acids. DNA of the CDR3: TGCGCCAGCAGCCAAGATACGGGGGGTGGTGAAAAACTGTTTTTT. Amino acids: CASSQDTGGGEKLFF.